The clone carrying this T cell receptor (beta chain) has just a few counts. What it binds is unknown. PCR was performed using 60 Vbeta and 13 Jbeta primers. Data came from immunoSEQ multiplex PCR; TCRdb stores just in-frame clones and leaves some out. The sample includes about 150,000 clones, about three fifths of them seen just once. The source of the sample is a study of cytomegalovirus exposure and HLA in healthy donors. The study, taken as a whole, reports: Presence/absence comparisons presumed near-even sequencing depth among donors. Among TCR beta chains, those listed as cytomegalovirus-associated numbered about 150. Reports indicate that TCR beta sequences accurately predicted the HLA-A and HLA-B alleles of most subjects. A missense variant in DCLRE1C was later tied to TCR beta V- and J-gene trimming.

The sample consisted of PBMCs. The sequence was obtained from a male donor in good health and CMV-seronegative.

CDR3 DNA sequence: TGCAGCCTCGGATCCCTCGGGGGGGCCCTTGTGAATGAGCAGTTCTTC. It translates to CSLGSLGGALVNEQFF. The chain is built from TRBV29-1 and TRBJ2-1, with TRBD2 matching 8 bases. The CDR3 extends over 16 amino acids. V lost 8 bases to trimming and J lost 7 bases; unmatched junction nucleotides: 19. CDR1 SQVTM and CDR2 ANQGSEA come from the germline V gene.